Given below is one T cell receptor beta chain in context. PBMCs were obtained from 10 ml of fresh peripheral blood. This CDR3 has 14 amino acids. Trimming stripped 3 bases from V and 7 bases from J, with 13 bases between. Looked up from germline, CDR1 is SGHTA and CDR2 is FQGTGA. The entry originates in a study of Graves' ophthalmopathy and Graves' hyperthyroidism. Amplification of the TCR beta CDR3 regions used RNA transcripts (as template). RT-PCR with HTBI primers came first, then second-round multiplex PCR. TCRdb reprocessed the multiplex PCR reads with MiXCR, giving one entry per CDR3 protein. The sample records 600,000 to 950,000 distinct CDR3 sequences, 40% being singletons.

The gene calls are TRBV7-3 and TRBJ1-5, with a weak D call TRBD1 (6 bases). Sequencing was done on a sample of peripheral blood. The source of this sequence is an adult man with Graves' ophthalmopathy. The CDR3 DNA reads as TGTGCCAGCAGCTTCAGCAGGGGCAGACAGCCCCAGCATTTT. This codes for CASSFSRGRQPQHF.